This TCR beta chain was documented in a study of blood T cell repertoires in COVID-19. The wider study: The United States, Italy and Spain provided the acute and convalescent COVID-19 samples. PBMCs, B-cell-depleted T cells, or T cells were the source of the cDNA or gDNA that made up the material.

Trimming pared 5 bases from V and 5 bases from J, leaving 16 bases between. CDR3 length: 14 amino acids. CDR1 is MNHEY and CDR2 is SMNVEV in the germline V gene (reference sequence). Patients in Seattle were enrolled during active infection, then followed longitudinally. Per the original methods: Amplification of reference gene primers provided the estimated nucleated cell counts. Sequencing was performed with immunoSEQ multiplex PCR; in TCRdb, only in-frame clones are kept and a portion is missing. The V and J calls and clone size are taken from that table; D and trimming were inferred from the DNA. This table holds about 410,000 clones, approximately 91% found once.

The specimen was peripheral blood. This chain joins TRBV27 and TRBJ2-7; a possible D gene is TRBD1 (6 bases). This sequence was found in a woman between 40 and 55 years old with COVID-19, enrolled during active disease. CDR3 region: CASSVLQGIDEQYF. CDR3 DNA: TGTGCCAGCAGTGTACTACAGGGTATCGACGAGCAGTACTTC.